This T cell receptor (beta chain) was sequenced during a study of blood T cell repertoires in COVID-19. Across the study: Acute and convalescent COVID-19 specimens originated in the United States, Italy and Spain. T cells, B-cell-depleted T cells, or PBMCs provided the cDNA or gDNA that served as material.

Patients at the Seattle site were enrolled during active infection and followed longitudinally. Original processing methods: By means of reference gene primer amplification, nucleated cell counts were estimated. Data came from immunoSEQ multiplex PCR; TCRdb stores just in-frame clones and leaves some out. Clone size and V and J calls were adopted from that table, with D and trimming inferred from the DNA. The sample includes approximately 170,000 clones, around nine tenths of them seen just once. This receptor was taken from a woman older than 75 with COVID-19, enrolled during active disease. The sequenced sample consisted of peripheral blood.

The CDR3 spells CASQDSAAQETQYF. The DNA of the CDR3 is TGTGCCAGCCAGGATTCAGCGGCCCAAGAGACCCAGTACTTC. The chain links TRBV2 to TRBJ2-5; possibly TRBD2 for D (5 bases). CDR1 is SNHLY, CDR2 FYNNEI, per germline. The V and J ends lost 8 bases and 1 base respectively, with 14 bases between them. The CDR3 consists of 14 residues.